Detailed here is one T cell receptor (beta chain). Its antigen is currently unknown. Trimming took 1 base from V and 5 from J, leaving 9 bases between them. CDR3 size: 15 residues. The germline CDR1 and CDR2 sequences are SEHNR and FQNEAQ (reference sequence). Sequenced material consisted of expressed TCRB transcripts (all of the isolated RNA was reverse transcribed). TCRdb's table, derived via immunoSEQ multiplex PCR, lists solely in-frame clones and lacks some. The data hold fewer than 650,000 clones, with around 15% observed a single time. The sample belongs to a study of beta chain features in type 1 diabetes. Study-wide results and caveats: Over-representation of high TCR-expressing cells was a possible consequence of cDNA sequencing. Small HLA sub-analyses could not settle whether HLA shapes TCRB rearrangement.

Markers CD45RO/CCR7/CD25/CD127/CD95/CD27 served to sort CD4+ naive, central memory, regulatory and stem cell-like memory cells. This receptor was identified in a man between 18 and 29 years old in good health. The rearrangement joins TRBV7-9 to TRBJ2-6, with D perhaps being TRBD1 or TRBD2 (5 bases each). Sequenced input: naive CD4+ T cells from blood. CDR3: CASSLVGARANVLTF. CDR3 DNA: TGTGCCAGCAGCTTAGTCGGGGCTCGGGCCAACGTCCTGACTTTC.